These T cell receptor beta chains were read from a single sample in a study of T cell responses to AZD1222 COVID-19 vaccine. TCRdb's table, derived via immunoSEQ multiplex PCR, lists solely in-frame clones and lacks some. Here the sample spans about 67,000 clones, approximately 81% being singletons. Sequenced material: peripheral blood, taken on day 0 of AZD1222 vaccination. These receptors were collected from an adult in good health. The CDR3 runs from the conserved cysteine through the conserved F or W. D genes are given only for firm matches. Clone size, where shown, is once, few, many, or a class for clones that have expanded.

D gene: TRBD1; V gene: TRBV4-2; J gene: TRBJ1-1; clone size: .; CDR3 DNA: TGTGCCAGCAGCCAAGAACGCAGGGGGGACACTGAAGCTTTCTTT; CDR3 protein: CASSQERRGDTEAFF
D gene: .; V gene: TRBV30; J gene: TRBJ1-2; clone size: .; CDR3 DNA: TGTGCCTGGAGAGGGATCTTTTACTATGGCTACACCTTC; CDR3 protein: CAWRGIFYYGYTF
D gene: .; V gene: TRBV7-2; J gene: TRBJ1-1; clone size: .; CDR3 DNA: TGTGCCAGCAGCTTACAGTCAGGGATCAACACTGAAGCTTTCTTT; CDR3 protein: CASSLQSGINTEAFF
D gene: .; V gene: TRBV7-3; J gene: TRBJ1-2; clone size: .; CDR3 DNA: TGTGCCAGCAGCCCGGGGCTAGCTAACTATGGCTACACCTTC; CDR3 protein: CASSPGLANYGYTF
D gene: .; V gene: TRBV5-3; J gene: TRBJ2-2; clone size: few; CDR3 DNA: TGTGCCAGAAGGTGTAGGGGCACCGGGGAGCTGTTTTTT; CDR3 protein: CARRCRGTGELFF
D gene: .; V gene: TRBV18; J gene: TRBJ2-3; clone size: .; CDR3 DNA: TGTGCCAGCTCAACACCCCGACAGCCAACGCAGTATTTT; CDR3 protein: CASSTPRQPTQYF
D gene: TRBD2; V gene: TRBV24-1; J gene: TRBJ2-1; clone size: .; CDR3 DNA: TGTGCCACCAGTGATTCAGACTTAGCGGGGGGGAAGAATGAGCAGTTCTTC; CDR3 protein: CATSDSDLAGGKNEQFF
D gene: .; V gene: TRBV11-3; J gene: TRBJ2-2; clone size: medium-sized; CDR3 DNA: TGTGCCAGCAGCCCCAAGAACACCGGGGAGCTGTTTTTT; CDR3 protein: CASSPKNTGELFF
D gene: TRBD1; V gene: TRBV9; J gene: TRBJ1-3; clone size: .; CDR3 DNA: TGTGCCAGCAGCGTAGGGGGGACAGACTCTGGAAACACCATATATTTT; CDR3 protein: CASSVGGTDSGNTIYF
D gene: TRBD1; V gene: TRBV28; J gene: TRBJ2-5; clone size: .; CDR3 DNA: TGTGCCAGCAGTTCTATCGGACAGGGTCGGGCGTTGGAGACCCAGTACTTC; CDR3 protein: CASSSIGQGRALETQYF
D gene: .; V gene: TRBV27; J gene: TRBJ1-3; clone size: .; CDR3 DNA: TGTGCCAGCAGTTTAAAATATGGGGGAATGACCTCTGGAAACACCATATATTTT; CDR3 protein: CASSLKYGGMTSGNTIYF
D gene: .; V gene: TRBV9; J gene: TRBJ1-1; clone size: .; CDR3 DNA: TGTGCCAGCAGCGATACCGGGACACTTGGCGGCACTGAAGCTTTCTTT; CDR3 protein: CASSDTGTLGGTEAFF
D gene: .; V gene: TRBV28; J gene: TRBJ1-3; clone size: .; CDR3 DNA: TGTGCCAGCAGCTTACTCGGAAACACCATATATTTT; CDR3 protein: CASSLLGNTIYF
D gene: .; V gene: TRBV6-5; J gene: TRBJ1-1; clone size: .; CDR3 DNA: TGTGCCAGCAGTTATGGCAGCGTAAGTGAAGCTTTCTTT; CDR3 protein: CASSYGSVSEAFF
D gene: TRBD1; V gene: TRBV4-3; J gene: TRBJ2-7; clone size: .; CDR3 DNA: TGCGCCAGCAGCCGGGACAGGGGTTCTGACGAGCAGTACTTC; CDR3 protein: CASSRDRGSDEQYF
D gene: .; V gene: TRBV3-1/TRBV3-2; J gene: TRBJ2-7; clone size: .; CDR3 DNA: TGTGCCAGCAGCCAAGCGGGGGACCGCTCCTACGAGCAGTACTTC; CDR3 protein: CASSQAGDRSYEQYF
D gene: .; V gene: TRBV2; J gene: TRBJ2-6; clone size: .; CDR3 DNA: TGTGCCAGCAGCCACCGGGCTAGGGGGATGGGGGCCAACGTCCTGACTTTC; CDR3 protein: CASSHRARGMGANVLTF
D gene: .; V gene: TRBV15; J gene: TRBJ1-2; clone size: .; CDR3 DNA: TGTGCCACCAGCAGAGATCTAGTAATGGGGGATGGCTACACCTTC; CDR3 protein: CATSRDLVMGDGYTF
D gene: .; V gene: TRBV6-2/TRBV6-3; J gene: TRBJ2-7; clone size: .; CDR3 DNA: TGTGCCAGCAGCTCCTCTCGGGGGAGGTACGAGCAGTACTTC; CDR3 protein: CASSSSRGRYEQYF
D gene: .; V gene: TRBV15; J gene: TRBJ2-7; clone size: .; CDR3 DNA: TGTGCCACCAGCAGGGACATCTACGAGCAGTACTTC; CDR3 protein: CATSRDIYEQYF
D gene: .; V gene: TRBV4-3; J gene: TRBJ1-2; clone size: .; CDR3 DNA: TGCGCCAGCAGCCAAGATAACAGGGCCAACTATGGCTACACCTTC; CDR3 protein: CASSQDNRANYGYTF
D gene: TRBD2; V gene: TRBV3-1/TRBV3-2; J gene: TRBJ2-1; clone size: .; CDR3 DNA: TGTGCCAGCAGCCACGGGCGGGTAGCGGGGAATCCTTTTGGAAATGAGCAGTTCTTC; CDR3 protein: CASSHGRVAGNPFGNEQFF
D gene: .; V gene: TRBV11-3; J gene: TRBJ1-1; clone size: .; CDR3 DNA: TGTGCCAGCAGCTTAGGTGAGGTCAACATGAACACTGAAGCTTTCTTT; CDR3 protein: CASSLGEVNMNTEAFF